A selection of T cell receptor beta chains follows, all from one sample in a study of blood T cells in healthy people across ages. TCRdb re-derived calls from the 5' RACE reads in MiXCR, one entry per CDR3 protein. The data contain more than 1.4 million distinct CDR3 sequences, approximately 38% of them singletons. Specimen: blood. These receptors all stem from a woman aged 18-30 years in good health. The CDR3 runs from the conserved cysteine through the conserved F or W. The D gene is left open where the match is weak. Expanded clones are given a class, and other clones once, few, many or no size at all.

J gene: TRBJ1-1; V gene: TRBV7-9; D gene: -; clone size: -; CDR3 protein: CASSLGTVEAFF; CDR3 DNA: TGTGCCAGCAGCTTGGGGACGGTAGAAGCTTTCTTT
J gene: TRBJ2-7; V gene: TRBV4-1; D gene: TRBD2; clone size: few; CDR3 protein: CASSQDQVAGNTYEQYF; CDR3 DNA: TGCGCCAGCAGCCAAGATCAGGTAGCGGGGAACACCTACGAGCAGTACTTC
J gene: TRBJ1-1; V gene: TRBV12-3/TRBV12-4; D gene: TRBD1; clone size: -; CDR3 protein: CAGRQGDEAFF; CDR3 DNA: TGTGCCGGTCGACAGGGGGATGAAGCTTTCTTT
J gene: TRBJ2-1; V gene: TRBV4-1; D gene: -; clone size: -; CDR3 protein: CASSQVPGTSSYNEQFF; CDR3 DNA: TGCGCCAGCAGCCAAGTCCCCGGTACCAGCTCCTACAATGAGCAGTTCTTC
J gene: TRBJ1-2; V gene: TRBV7-2; D gene: -; clone size: few; CDR3 protein: CASSPRIYNYGYTF; CDR3 DNA: TGTGCCAGCAGCCCCCGAATATATAACTATGGCTACACCTTC
J gene: TRBJ2-1; V gene: TRBV5-1; D gene: TRBD2; clone size: -; CDR3 protein: CASRPPLAGSLGEQFF; CDR3 DNA: TGCGCCAGCAGGCCGCCTCTAGCGGGATCCTTGGGTGAGCAGTTCTTC
J gene: TRBJ1-2; V gene: TRBV3-1; D gene: -; clone size: -; CDR3 protein: CASSLTQGRGLYYGYTF; CDR3 DNA: TGTGCCAGCAGCCTCACCCAGGGGCGCGGTCTGTATTATGGCTACACCTTC
J gene: TRBJ2-1; V gene: TRBV5-1; D gene: TRBD2; clone size: -; CDR3 protein: CAPTGTSGSNEQFF; CDR3 DNA: TGCGCCCCCACTGGGACTAGCGGGTCTAATGAGCAGTTCTTC
J gene: TRBJ1-4; V gene: TRBV7-9; D gene: -; clone size: -; CDR3 protein: CASTDDVASKLFF; CDR3 DNA: TGTGCCAGCACCGATGACGTGGCATCGAAACTGTTTTTT
J gene: TRBJ1-2; V gene: TRBV29-1; D gene: -; clone size: few; CDR3 protein: CSVEAPPGNYGYTF; CDR3 DNA: TGCAGCGTTGAAGCCCCCCCGGGTAACTATGGCTACACCTTC
J gene: TRBJ2-3; V gene: TRBV7-2; D gene: -; clone size: -; CDR3 protein: CASSSRTHLDTDTQYF; CDR3 DNA: TGTGCCAGCAGCTCCAGGACTCACCTCGACACAGATACGCAGTATTTT
J gene: TRBJ1-2; V gene: TRBV27; D gene: TRBD1; clone size: -; CDR3 protein: CASRQGALNYGYTF; CDR3 DNA: TGTGCCAGCAGACAGGGGGCGCTTAACTATGGCTACACCTTC
J gene: TRBJ1-2; V gene: TRBV11-1; D gene: -; clone size: few; CDR3 protein: CASSRGMETGYTF; CDR3 DNA: TGTGCCAGCAGCCGAGGGATGGAAACAGGCTACACCTTC
J gene: TRBJ1-2; V gene: TRBV12-3/TRBV12-4; D gene: -; clone size: once; CDR3 protein: CASSPEQGNGYTF; CDR3 DNA: TGTGCCAGCAGTCCAGAACAGGGTAATGGCTACACCTTC
J gene: TRBJ2-3; V gene: TRBV6-6; D gene: -; clone size: -; CDR3 protein: CASYPGRGRGTDTQYF; CDR3 DNA: TGTGCCAGCTACCCCGGTCGGGGCAGGGGCACAGATACGCAGTATTTT
J gene: TRBJ2-7; V gene: TRBV7-2; D gene: TRBD2; clone size: few; CDR3 protein: CASSFTGGLAGDKYF; CDR3 DNA: TGTGCCAGCAGCTTCACAGGGGGACTAGCGGGAGATAAGTACTTC
J gene: TRBJ1-2; V gene: TRBV7-9; D gene: -; clone size: few; CDR3 protein: CASSLKGSHEYGYTF; CDR3 DNA: TGTGCCAGCAGCCTAAAGGGATCCCATGAATATGGCTACACCTTC
J gene: TRBJ2-3; V gene: TRBV20-1; D gene: -; clone size: few; CDR3 protein: CSVRAGATDTQYF; CDR3 DNA: TGCAGTGTGAGGGCGGGGGCCACAGATACGCAGTATTTT
J gene: TRBJ2-7; V gene: TRBV2; D gene: -; clone size: -; CDR3 protein: CASSERQLTLGEQYF; CDR3 DNA: TGTGCCAGCAGTGAACGGCAGCTTACCCTAGGGGAGCAGTACTTC
J gene: TRBJ2-3; V gene: TRBV4-1; D gene: -; clone size: many; CDR3 protein: CASSQDLLATHTDTQYF; CDR3 DNA: TGCGCCAGCAGCCAAGATCTTCTAGCAACACACACAGATACGCAGTATTTT
J gene: TRBJ1-5; V gene: TRBV12-5; D gene: -; clone size: few; CDR3 protein: CASGERSQPQHF; CDR3 DNA: TGTGCTAGTGGTGAGAGGAGCCAGCCCCAGCATTTT
J gene: TRBJ2-1; V gene: TRBV7-9; D gene: -; clone size: -; CDR3 protein: CASSSTWGANEQFF; CDR3 DNA: TGTGCCAGCAGCTCAACATGGGGGGCTAATGAGCAGTTCTTC
J gene: TRBJ2-2; V gene: TRBV3-1; D gene: -; clone size: -; CDR3 protein: CASSQDQTTGELFF; CDR3 DNA: TGTGCCAGCAGCCAAGATCAGACCACCGGGGAGCTGTTTTTT
J gene: TRBJ2-7; V gene: TRBV20-1; D gene: TRBD2; clone size: -; CDR3 protein: CSANTGGTYEQYF; CDR3 DNA: TGCAGTGCAAACACGGGGGGGACCTACGAGCAGTACTTC
J gene: TRBJ2-5; V gene: TRBV5-1; D gene: -; clone size: -; CDR3 protein: CASSLAGQLETQYF; CDR3 DNA: TGCGCCAGCAGCTTGGCAGGGCAGCTGGAGACCCAGTACTTC
J gene: TRBJ2-1; V gene: TRBV5-1; D gene: TRBD2; clone size: -; CDR3 protein: CASSFRTSGSYNEQFF; CDR3 DNA: TGCGCCAGCAGCTTTCGGACTAGCGGGAGTTACAATGAGCAGTTCTTC
J gene: TRBJ1-4; V gene: TRBV5-1; D gene: TRBD1; clone size: few; CDR3 protein: CASSRAGQVNEKLFF; CDR3 DNA: TGCGCCAGCAGCAGGGCCGGACAGGTTAATGAAAAACTGTTTTTT
J gene: TRBJ2-1; V gene: TRBV6-1; D gene: -; clone size: few; CDR3 protein: CASIPFQNTGNEQFF; CDR3 DNA: TGTGCCAGCATCCCCTTCCAGAACACCGGCAATGAGCAGTTCTTC